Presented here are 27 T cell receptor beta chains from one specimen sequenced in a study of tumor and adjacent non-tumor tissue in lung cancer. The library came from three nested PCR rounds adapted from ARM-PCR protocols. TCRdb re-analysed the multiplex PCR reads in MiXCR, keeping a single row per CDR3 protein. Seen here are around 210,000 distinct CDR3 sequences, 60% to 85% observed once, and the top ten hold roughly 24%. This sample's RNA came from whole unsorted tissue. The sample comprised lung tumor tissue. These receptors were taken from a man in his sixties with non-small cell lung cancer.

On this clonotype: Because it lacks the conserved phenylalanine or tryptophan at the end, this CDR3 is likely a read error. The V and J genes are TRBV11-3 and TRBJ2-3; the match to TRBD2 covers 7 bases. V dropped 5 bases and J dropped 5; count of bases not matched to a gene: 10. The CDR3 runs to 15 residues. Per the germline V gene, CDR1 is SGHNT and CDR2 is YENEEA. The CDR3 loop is CASSVGRVGGDTQYL. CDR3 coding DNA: TGTGCCAGCAGCGTGGGGAGGGTCGGTGGAGATACGCAGTATCTT.

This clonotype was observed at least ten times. The CDR3 is CASSQGQKDNEQFF. As DNA, the CDR3 is TGCGCCAGCAGCCAAGGGCAGAAAGACAATGAGCAGTTCTTC. The V call is TRBV4-3, the J call TRBJ2-1; D unresolved. This CDR3 comprises 14 residues. Deletions cut 1 base from V and 5 bases from J, with 9 bases between. Germline V gene lookup returns CDR1 LGHNA and CDR2 YSLEER.

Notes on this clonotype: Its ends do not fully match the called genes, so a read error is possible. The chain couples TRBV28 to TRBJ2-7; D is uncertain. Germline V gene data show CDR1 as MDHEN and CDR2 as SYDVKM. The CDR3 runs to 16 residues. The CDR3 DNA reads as TGTGCTAGCAGTTTAAGGCCAGGCTTTTACGCCTACGATCAGTACTTC. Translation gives CASSLRPGFYAYDQYF.

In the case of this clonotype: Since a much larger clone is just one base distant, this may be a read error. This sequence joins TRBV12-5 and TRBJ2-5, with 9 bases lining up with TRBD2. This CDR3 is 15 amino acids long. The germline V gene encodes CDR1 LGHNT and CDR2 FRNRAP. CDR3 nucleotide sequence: TGTGCTAGTGATTTGGCTACTAGCGGGCAAGAGACCCAGTACTTC. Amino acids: CASDLATSGQETQYF.

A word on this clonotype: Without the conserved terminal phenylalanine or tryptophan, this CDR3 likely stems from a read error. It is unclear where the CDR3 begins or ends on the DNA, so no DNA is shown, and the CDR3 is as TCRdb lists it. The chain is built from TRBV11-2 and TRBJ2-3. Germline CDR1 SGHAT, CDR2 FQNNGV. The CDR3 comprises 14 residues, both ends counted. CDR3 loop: CASSLDGSTDRQNS.

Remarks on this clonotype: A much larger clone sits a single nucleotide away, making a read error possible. This chain's CDR3 is CASSSGLVGGQPHRETQYF. CDR3 sequence (DNA): TGTGCCAGCAGCTCCGGACTAGTGGGGGGACAACCGCACCGAGAGACCCAGTACTTC. The chain combines TRBV11-2 with TRBJ2-5, with D perhaps TRBD2 (7 bases). CDR1 is SGHAT and CDR2 is FQNNGV in the germline V gene. The CDR3 is 19 amino acids. The V end was cut by 4 bases, the J end by 4 bases, with 28 bases between.

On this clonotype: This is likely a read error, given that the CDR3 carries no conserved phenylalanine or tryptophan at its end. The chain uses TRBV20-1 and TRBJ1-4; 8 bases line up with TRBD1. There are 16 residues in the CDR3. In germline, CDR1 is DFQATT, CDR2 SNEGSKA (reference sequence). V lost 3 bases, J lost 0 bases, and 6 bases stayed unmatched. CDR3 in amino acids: CSASSDRAATNEKLFL. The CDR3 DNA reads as TGCAGTGCTAGTTCGGACAGGGCCGCAACTAATGAAAAACTGTTTCTT.

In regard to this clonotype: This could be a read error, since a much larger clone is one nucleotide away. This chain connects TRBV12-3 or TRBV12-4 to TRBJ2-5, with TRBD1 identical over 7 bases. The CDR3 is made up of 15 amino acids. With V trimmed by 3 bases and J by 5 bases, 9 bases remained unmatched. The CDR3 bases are TGTGCCAGCAGTTTCAGGATAGGGGGCACGGAGACCCAGTACTTC. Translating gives CASSFRIGGTETQYF.

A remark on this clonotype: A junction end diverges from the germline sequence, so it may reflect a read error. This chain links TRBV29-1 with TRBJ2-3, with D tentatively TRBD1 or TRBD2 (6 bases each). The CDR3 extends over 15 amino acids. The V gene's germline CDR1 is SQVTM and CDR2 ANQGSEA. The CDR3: CSIEDRTTSTDTQYF. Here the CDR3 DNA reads TGCAGCATTGAAGACAGGACTACTAGCACAGATACGCAGTATTTT.

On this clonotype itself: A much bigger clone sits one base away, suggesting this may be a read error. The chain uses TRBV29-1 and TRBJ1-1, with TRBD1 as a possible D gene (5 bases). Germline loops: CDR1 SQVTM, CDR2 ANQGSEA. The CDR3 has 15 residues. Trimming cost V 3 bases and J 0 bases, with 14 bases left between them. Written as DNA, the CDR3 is TGCAGCGTTGAGGGTCGACAGAGATTGAACACTGAAGCTTTCTTT. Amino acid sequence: CSVEGRQRLNTEAFF.

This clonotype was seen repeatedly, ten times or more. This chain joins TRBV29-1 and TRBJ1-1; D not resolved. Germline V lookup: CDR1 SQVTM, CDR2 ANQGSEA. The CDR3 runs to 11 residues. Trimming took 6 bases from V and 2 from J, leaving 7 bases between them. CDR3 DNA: TGCAGCGTCGGAACCAACACTGAAGCTTTCTTT. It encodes CSVGTNTEAFF.

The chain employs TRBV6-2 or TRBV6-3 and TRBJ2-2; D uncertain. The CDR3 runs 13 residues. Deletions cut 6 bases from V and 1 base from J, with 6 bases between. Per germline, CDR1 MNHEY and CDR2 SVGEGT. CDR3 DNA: TGTGCCAGCAGAAGGTGGAACACCGGGGAGCTGTTTTTT. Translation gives CASRRWNTGELFF.

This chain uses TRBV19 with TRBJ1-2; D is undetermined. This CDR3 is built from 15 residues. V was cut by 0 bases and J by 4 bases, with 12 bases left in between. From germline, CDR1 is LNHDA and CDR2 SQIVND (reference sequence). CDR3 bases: TGTGCCAGTAGTATAGATGTTCGGCGGGTCTATGGCTACACCTTC. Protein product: CASSIDVRRVYGYTF.

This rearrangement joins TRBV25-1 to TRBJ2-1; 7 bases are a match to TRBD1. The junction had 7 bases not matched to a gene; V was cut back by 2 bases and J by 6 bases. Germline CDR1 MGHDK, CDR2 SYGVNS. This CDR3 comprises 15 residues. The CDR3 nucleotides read TGTGCCAGCAGTGAAACCATTCGGGACAGCAATGAGCAGTTCTTC. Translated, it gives CASSETIRDSNEQFF.

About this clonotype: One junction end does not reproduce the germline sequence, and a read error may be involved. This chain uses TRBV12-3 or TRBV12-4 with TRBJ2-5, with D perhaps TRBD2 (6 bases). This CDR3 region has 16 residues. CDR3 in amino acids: CAISPPSAGKRETQYF. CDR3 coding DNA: TGTGCCATCAGTCCCCCCTCGGCGGGGAAAAGGGAGACCCAGTACTTC.

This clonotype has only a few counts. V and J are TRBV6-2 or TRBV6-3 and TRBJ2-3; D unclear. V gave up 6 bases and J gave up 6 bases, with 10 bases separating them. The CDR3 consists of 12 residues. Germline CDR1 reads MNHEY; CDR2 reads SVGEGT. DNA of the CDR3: TGTGCCAGCAGCCATAGGGTGGATACGCAGTATTTT. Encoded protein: CASSHRVDTQYF.

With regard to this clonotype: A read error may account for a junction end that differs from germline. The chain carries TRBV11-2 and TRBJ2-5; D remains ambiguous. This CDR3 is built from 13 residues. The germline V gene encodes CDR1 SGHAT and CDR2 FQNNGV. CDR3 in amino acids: CATSLRAQETQYF. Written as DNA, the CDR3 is TGTGCCACCAGCTTACGGGCGCAAGAGACCCAGTACTTC.

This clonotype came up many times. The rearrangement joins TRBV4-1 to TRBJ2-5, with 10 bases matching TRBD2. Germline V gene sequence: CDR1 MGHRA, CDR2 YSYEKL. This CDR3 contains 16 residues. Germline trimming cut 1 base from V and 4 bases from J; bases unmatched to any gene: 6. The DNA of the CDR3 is TGCGCCAGCAGCCAAGGTAGCGGGGGGACCAGAGAGACCCAGTACTTC. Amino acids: CASSQGSGGTRETQYF.

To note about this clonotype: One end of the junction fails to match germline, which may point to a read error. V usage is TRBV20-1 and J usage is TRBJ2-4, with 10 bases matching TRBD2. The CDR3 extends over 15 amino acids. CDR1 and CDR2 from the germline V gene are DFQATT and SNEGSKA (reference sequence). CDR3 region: CSAPTSGEAKNIQYF. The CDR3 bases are TGCAGTGCTCCTACTAGCGGGGAAGCCAAAAACATTCAGTATTTC.

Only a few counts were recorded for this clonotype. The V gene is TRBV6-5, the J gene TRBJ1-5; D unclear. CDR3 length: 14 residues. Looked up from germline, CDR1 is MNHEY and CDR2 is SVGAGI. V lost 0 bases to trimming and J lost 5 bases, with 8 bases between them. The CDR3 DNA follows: TGTGCCAGCAGTTACTCAGGGAGGGATCAGCCCCAGCATTTT. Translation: CASSYSGRDQPQHF.

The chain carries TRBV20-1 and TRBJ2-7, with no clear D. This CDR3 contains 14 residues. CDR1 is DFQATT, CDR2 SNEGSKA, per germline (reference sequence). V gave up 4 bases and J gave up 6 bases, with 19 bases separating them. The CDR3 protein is CSATMVRVDGEQYF. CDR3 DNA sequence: TGCAGTGCTACCATGGTACGGGTTGACGGCGAGCAGTACTTC.

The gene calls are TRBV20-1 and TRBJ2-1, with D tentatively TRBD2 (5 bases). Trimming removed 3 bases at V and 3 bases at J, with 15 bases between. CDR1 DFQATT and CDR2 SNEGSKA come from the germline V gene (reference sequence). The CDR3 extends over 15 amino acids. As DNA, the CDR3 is TGCAGTGCTAGGAATCGGCCTAGCAGCTACAATGAGCAGTTCTTC. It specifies CSARNRPSSYNEQFF.

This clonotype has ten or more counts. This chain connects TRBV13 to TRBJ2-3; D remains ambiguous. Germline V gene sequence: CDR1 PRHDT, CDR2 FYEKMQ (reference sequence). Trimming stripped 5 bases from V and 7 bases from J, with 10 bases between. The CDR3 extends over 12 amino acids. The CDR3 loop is CASSQTAHTQYF. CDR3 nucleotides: TGTGCCAGCAGCCAGACGGCCCATACGCAGTATTTT.

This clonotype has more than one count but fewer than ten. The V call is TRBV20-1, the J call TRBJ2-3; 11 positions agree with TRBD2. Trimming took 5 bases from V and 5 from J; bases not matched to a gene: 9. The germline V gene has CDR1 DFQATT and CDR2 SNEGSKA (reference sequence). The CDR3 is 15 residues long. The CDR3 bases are TGCAGTGCTGACGTGACTAGCGGGATAAAAGATACGCAGTATTTT. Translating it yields CSADVTSGIKDTQYF.

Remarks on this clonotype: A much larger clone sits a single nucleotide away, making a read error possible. The CDR3 protein is CASSAVGGVRNELFF. As DNA, the CDR3 is TGTGCCAGCAGCGCTGTGGGAGGAGTTCGGAATGAGCTGTTCTTC. The chain employs TRBV5-5 and TRBJ2-1; maybe TRBD2 (6 bases). CDR1 is SGHKS, CDR2 YYEKEE, per germline (reference sequence). The CDR3 runs to 15 residues.

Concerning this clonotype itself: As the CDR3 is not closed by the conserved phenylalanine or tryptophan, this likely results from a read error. The CDR3 here is CASHTVVYNEQFL. The DNA of the CDR3 is TGTGCCAGCCACACCGTGGTCTACAATGAGCAGTTCTTA. The chain has TRBV28 and TRBJ2-1; D uncertain. This CDR3 has 13 residues. Germline CDR1 and CDR2: MDHEN and SYDVKM. The V and J ends lost 8 bases and 3 bases respectively, with 11 bases between them.

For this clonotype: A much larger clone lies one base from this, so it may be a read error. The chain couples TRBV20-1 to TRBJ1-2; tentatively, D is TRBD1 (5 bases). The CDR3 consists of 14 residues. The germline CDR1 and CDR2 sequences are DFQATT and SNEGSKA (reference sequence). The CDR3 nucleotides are TGCAATCCAAAACCAGGACACCCAAGGGCTGGCTACACCTTC. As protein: CNPKPGHPRAGYTF.